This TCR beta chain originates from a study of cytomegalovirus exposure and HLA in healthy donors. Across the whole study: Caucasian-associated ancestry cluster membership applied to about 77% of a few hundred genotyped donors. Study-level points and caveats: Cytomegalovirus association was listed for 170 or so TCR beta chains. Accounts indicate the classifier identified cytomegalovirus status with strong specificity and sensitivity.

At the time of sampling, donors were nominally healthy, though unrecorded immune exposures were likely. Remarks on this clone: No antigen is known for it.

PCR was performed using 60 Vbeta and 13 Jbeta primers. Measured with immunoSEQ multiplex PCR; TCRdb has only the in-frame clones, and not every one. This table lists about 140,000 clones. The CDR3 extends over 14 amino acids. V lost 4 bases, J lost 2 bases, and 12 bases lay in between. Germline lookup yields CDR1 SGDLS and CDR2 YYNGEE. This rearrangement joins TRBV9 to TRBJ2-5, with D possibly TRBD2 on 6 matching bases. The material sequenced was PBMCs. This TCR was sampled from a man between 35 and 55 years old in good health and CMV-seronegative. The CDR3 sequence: CASSTGTGQETQYF. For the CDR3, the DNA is TGTGCCAGCAGCACCGGGACTGGGCAAGAGACCCAGTACTTC.